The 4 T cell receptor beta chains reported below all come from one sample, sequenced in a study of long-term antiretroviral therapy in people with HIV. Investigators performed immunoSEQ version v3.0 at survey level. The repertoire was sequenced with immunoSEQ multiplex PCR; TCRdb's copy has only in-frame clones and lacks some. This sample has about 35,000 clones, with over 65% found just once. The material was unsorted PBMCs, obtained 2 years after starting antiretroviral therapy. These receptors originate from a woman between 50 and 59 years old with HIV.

This CDR3 is CASSPTGIEAFF. The CDR3, as DNA: TGTGCCAGCAGCCCGACAGGGATAGAAGCTTTCTTT. The genes are TRBV11-1 and TRBJ1-1; 7 bases align to TRBD1. Germline V lookup: CDR1 SGHAT, CDR2 FQDESV (reference sequence). The CDR3 extends over 12 amino acids. V trimming: 5 bases; J trimming: 8 bases; junction bases outside the gene matches: 5.

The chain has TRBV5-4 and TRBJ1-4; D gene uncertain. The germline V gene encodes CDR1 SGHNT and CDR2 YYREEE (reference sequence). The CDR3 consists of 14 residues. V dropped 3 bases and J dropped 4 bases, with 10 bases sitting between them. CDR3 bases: TGTGCCAGCAGCTCTGGCGGAAGTAATGAAAAACTGTTTTTT. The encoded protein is CASSSGGSNEKLFF.

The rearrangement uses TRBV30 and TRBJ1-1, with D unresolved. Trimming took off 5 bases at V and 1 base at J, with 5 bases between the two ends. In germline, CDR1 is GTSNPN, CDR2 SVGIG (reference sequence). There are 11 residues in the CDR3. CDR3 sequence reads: CAWGENTEAFF. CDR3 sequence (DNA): TGTGCCTGGGGGGAGAACACTGAAGCTTTCTTT.

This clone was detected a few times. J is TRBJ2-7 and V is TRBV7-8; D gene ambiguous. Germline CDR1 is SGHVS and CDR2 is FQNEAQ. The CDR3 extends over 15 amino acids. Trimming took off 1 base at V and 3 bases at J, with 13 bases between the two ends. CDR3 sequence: CASSLGLGRHYEQYV. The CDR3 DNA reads TGTGCCAGCAGCTTAGGATTAGGGCGGCACTACGAGCAGTACGTC.